This T cell receptor (beta chain) emerged from a study of control samples from healthy donors and cancer patients. Clones were sequenced by immunoSEQ multiplex PCR, and TCRdb holds only the in-frame ones, with some missing. The table has 40,000 to 65,000 clones, 87% seen once; the top ten hold 11% to 15%. V was clipped by 0 bases and J by 2 bases, with 8 bases between them. The CDR3 is 15 amino acids. Germline V gene lookup returns CDR1 SGHRS and CDR2 YFSETQ. Remarks on this clone: Different DNA sequences within this sample yield the same CDR3.

This TCR derives from a man between 60 and 75 years old with head and neck cancer. This chain links TRBV5-1 with TRBJ2-2; the D gene is possibly TRBD1 (6 bases). The source material was PBMCs. CDR3 protein: CASSLGTENTGELFF. Here the CDR3 DNA reads TGCGCCAGCAGCTTGGGGACAGAAAACACCGGGGAGCTGTTTTTT.